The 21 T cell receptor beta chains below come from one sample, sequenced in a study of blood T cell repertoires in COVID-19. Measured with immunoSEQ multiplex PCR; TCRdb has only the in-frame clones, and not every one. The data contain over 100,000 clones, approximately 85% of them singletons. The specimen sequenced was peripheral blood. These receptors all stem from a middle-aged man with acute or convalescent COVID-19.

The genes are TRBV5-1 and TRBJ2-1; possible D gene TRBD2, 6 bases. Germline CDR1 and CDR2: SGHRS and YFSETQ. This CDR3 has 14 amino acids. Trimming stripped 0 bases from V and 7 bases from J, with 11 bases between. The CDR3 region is CASSLAGLRNEQFF. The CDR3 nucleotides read TGCGCCAGCAGCTTGGCGGGACTTCGGAATGAGCAGTTCTTC.

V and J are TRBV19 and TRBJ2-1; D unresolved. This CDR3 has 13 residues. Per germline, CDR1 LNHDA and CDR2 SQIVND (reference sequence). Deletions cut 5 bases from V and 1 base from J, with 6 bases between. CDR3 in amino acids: CASSFLSYNEQFF. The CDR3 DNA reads TGTGCCAGTAGTTTCCTTTCCTACAATGAGCAGTTCTTC.

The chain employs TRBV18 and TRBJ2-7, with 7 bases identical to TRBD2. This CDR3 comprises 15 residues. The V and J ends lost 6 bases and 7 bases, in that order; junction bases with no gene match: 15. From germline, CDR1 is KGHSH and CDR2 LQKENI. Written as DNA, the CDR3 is TGTGCCAGCTCGCCAGTGGGCGGGAGACTGGCTGAGCAGTACTTC. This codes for CASSPVGGRLAEQYF.

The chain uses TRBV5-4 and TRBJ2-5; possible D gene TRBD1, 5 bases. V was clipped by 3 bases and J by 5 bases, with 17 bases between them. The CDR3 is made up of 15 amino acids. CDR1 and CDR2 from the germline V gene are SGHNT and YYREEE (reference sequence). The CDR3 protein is CASSYAGHGKETQYF. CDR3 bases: TGTGCCAGCAGCTACGCTGGACACGGAAAGGAGACCCAGTACTTC.

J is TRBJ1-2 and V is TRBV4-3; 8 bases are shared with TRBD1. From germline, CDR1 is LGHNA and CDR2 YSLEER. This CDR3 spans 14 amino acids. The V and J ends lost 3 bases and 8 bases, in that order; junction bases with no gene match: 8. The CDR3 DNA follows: TGCGCCAGCAGCCATTTGGACAGGGCGGGAGGCTACACCTTC. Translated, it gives CASSHLDRAGGYTF.

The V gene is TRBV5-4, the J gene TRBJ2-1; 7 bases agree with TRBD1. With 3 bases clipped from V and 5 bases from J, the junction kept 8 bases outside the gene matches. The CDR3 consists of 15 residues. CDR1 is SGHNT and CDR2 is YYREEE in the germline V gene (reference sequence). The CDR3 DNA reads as TGTGCCAGCAGCTCACAGGGGCGGCCTCACAATGAGCAGTTCTTC. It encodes CASSSQGRPHNEQFF.

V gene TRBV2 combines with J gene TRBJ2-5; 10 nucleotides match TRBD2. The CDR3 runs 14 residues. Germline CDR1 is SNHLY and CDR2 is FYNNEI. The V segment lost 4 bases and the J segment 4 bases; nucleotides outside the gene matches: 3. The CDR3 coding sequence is TGTGCCAGCAGTGGACTAGCGGGTGTAGAGACCCAGTACTTC. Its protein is CASSGLAGVETQYF.

The CDR3 nucleotides are TGTGCCAGCAGTTTATGGGACAGGGGCAGGGACGAGCAGTACTTC. Translation gives CASSLWDRGRDEQYF. The chain carries TRBV28 and TRBJ2-7; 9 positions agree with TRBD1. V shed 0 bases, J shed 5 bases, and the junction held 5 bases outside the gene matches. Germline V lookup: CDR1 MDHEN, CDR2 SYDVKM. The CDR3 is 15 residues long. Full variable domain (remainder filled in from reference TRBV28 and TRBJ2-7): DVKVTQSSRYLVKRTGEKVFLECVQDMDHENMFWYRQDPGLGLRLIYFSYDVKMKEKGDIPEGYSVSREKKERFSLILESASTNQTSMYLCASSLWDRGRDEQYFGPGTRLTVT.

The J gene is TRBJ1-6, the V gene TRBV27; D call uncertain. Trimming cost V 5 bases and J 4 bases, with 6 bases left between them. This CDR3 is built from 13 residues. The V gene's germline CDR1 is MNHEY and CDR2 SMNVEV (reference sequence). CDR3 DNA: TGTGCCAGCAGTGGAGATTATAATTCACCCCTCCACTTT. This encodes CASSGDYNSPLHF.

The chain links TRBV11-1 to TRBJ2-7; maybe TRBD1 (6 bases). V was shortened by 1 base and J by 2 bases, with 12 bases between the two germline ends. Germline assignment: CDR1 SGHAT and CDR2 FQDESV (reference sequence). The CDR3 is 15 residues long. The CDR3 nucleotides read TGTGCCAGCAGCTTAGGCCAGGGGAAGCCCTACGAGCAGTACTTC. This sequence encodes CASSLGQGKPYEQYF.

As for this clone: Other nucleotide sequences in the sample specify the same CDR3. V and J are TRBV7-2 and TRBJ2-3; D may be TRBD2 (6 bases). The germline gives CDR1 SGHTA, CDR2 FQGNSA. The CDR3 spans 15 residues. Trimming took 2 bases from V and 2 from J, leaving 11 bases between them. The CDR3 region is CASSLSGVLTDTQYF. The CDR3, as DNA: TGTGCCAGCAGCTTATCGGGGGTCCTCACAGATACGCAGTATTTT.

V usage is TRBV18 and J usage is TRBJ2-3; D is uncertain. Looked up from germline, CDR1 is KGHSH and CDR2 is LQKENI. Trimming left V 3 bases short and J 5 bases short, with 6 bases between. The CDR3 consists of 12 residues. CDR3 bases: TGTGCCAGCTCACCTTCGCGAGATACGCAGTATTTT. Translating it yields CASSPSRDTQYF.

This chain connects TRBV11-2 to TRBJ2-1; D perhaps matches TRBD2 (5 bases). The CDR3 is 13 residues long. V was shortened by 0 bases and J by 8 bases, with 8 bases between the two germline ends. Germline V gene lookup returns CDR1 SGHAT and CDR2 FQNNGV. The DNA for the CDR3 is TGTGCCAGCAGCTTAGATCCGGGGTATGAGCAGTTCTTC. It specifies CASSLDPGYEQFF. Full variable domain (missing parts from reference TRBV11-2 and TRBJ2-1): EAGVAQSPRYKIIEKRQSVAFWCNPISGHATLYWYQQILGQGPKLLIQFQNNGVVDDSQLPKDRFSAERLKGVDSTLKIQPAKLEDSAVYLCASSLDPGYEQFFGPGTRLTVL.

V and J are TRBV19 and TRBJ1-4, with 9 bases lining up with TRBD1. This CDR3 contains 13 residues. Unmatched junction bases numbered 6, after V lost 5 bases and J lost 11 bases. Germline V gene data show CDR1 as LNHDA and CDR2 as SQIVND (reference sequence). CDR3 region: CASSPGQGTKLFF. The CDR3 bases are TGTGCCAGTAGTCCAGGACAGGGGACGAAACTGTTTTTT.

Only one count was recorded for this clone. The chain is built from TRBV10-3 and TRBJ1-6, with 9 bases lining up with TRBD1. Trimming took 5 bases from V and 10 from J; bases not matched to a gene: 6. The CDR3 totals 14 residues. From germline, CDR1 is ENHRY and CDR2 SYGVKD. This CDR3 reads CAISPGQGRSPLHF. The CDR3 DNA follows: TGTGCCATCAGTCCTGGACAGGGGCGATCACCCCTCCACTTT.

CDR3 DNA: TGTGCCAGCAGCTTGGGACAGGGACACGAGCAGTACTTC. Its protein is CASSLGQGHEQYF. The V call is TRBV11-2, the J call TRBJ2-7; 9 bases match TRBD1. The length of the CDR3 is 13 residues. The trim removed 3 bases at V and 5 bases at J, leaving 2 bases unmatched. In germline, CDR1 is SGHAT, CDR2 FQNNGV.

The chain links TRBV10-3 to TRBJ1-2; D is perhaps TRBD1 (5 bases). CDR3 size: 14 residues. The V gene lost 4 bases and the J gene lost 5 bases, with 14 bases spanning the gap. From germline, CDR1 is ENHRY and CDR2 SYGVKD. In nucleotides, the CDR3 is TGTGCCATCAGTGCCCGGGAGGGGCGGTATGGCTACACCTTC. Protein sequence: CAISAREGRYGYTF.

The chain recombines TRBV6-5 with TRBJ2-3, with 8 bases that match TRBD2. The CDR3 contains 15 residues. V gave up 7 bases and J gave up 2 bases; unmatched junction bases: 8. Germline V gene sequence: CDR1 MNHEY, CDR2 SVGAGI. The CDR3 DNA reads TGTGCCAGCAAGGCAGAGCGGGGGATCACAGATACGCAGTATTTT. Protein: CASKAERGITDTQYF.

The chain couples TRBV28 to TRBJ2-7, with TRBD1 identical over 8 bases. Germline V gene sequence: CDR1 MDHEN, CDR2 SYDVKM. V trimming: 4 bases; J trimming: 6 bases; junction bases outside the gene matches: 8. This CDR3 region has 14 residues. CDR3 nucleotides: TGTGCCAGCAGTTGGCAGGGGGCGACGTTCGAGCAGTACTTC. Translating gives CASSWQGATFEQYF.

CDR3 in DNA: TGTGCCAGCTCGAACATGGGACAGGGTTACGAGCAGTACTTC. It is translated as CASSNMGQGYEQYF. This chain joins TRBV18 and TRBJ2-7; 9 positions agree with TRBD1. V shed 6 bases and J 4 bases; nucleotides not matched to a gene: 7. This CDR3 spans 14 amino acids. CDR1 and CDR2 (germline): KGHSH, LQKENI.

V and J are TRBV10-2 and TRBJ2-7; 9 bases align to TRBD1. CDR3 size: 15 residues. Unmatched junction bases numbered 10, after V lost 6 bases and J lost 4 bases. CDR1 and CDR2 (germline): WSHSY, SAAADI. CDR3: CASRTGQGGQYEQYF. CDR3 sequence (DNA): TGCGCCAGCAGGACGGGACAGGGAGGTCAATACGAGCAGTACTTC.